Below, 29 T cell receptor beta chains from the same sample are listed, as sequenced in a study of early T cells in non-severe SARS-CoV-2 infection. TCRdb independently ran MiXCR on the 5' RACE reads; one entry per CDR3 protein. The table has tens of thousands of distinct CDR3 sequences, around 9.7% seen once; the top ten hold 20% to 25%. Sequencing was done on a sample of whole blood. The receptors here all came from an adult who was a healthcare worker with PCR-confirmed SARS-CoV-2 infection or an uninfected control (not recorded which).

This chain's CDR3 is CASSGVPGDTQYF. CDR3 DNA sequence: TGTGCCAGCAGCGGGGTTCCCGGAGATACGCAGTATTTT. The rearrangement uses TRBV6-4 and TRBJ2-3; TRBD2 is a possible D gene (5 bases). Germline loops: CDR1 MRHNA, CDR2 SNTAGT. Trimming took 6 bases from V and 5 from J, leaving 12 bases between them. CDR3 size: 13 residues.

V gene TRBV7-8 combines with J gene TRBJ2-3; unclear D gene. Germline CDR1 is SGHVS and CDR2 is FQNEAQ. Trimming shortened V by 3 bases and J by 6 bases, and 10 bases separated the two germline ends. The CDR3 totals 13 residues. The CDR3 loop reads CASSFLQGDTQYF. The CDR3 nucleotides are TGTGCCAGCAGCTTCCTCCAAGGGGATACGCAGTATTTT.

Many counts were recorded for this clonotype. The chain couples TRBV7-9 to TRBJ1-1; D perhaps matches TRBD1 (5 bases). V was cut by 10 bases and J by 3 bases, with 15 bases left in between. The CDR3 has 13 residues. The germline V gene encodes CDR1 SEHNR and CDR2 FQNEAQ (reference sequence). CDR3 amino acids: CAIGDQMYTEAFF. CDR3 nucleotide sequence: TGTGCCATTGGGGACCAAATGTACACTGAAGCTTTCTTT.

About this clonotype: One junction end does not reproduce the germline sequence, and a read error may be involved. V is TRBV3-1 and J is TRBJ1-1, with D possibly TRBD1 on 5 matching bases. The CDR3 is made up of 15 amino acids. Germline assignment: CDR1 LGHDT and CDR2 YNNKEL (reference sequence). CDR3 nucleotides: TGTGCCTGCAGCCAAGATGACAGCCCACGAAGTGAAGCTTTCTTT. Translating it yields CACSQDDSPRSEAFF. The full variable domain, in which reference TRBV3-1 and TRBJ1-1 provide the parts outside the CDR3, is DTAVSQTPKYLVTQMGNDKSIKCEQNLGHDTMYWYKQDSKKFLKIMFSYNNKELIINETVPNRFSPKSPDKAHLNLHINSLELGDSAVYFCACSQDDSPRSEAFFGQGTRLTVV.

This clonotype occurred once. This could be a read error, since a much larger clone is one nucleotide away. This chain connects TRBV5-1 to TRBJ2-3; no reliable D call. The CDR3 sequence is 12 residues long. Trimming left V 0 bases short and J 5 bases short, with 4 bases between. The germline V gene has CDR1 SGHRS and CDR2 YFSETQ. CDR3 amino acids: CASSLVEDTQYF. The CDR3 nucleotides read TGCGCCAGCAGCTTGGTCGAAGATACGCAGTATTTT.

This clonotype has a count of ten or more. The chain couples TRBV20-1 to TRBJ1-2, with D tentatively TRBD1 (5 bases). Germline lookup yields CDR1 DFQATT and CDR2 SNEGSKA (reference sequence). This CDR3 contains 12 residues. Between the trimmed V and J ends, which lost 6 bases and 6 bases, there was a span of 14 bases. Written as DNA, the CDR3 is TGCAGTGCAGTGCGGGGGAATAATGGCTACACCTTC. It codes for CSAVRGNNGYTF.

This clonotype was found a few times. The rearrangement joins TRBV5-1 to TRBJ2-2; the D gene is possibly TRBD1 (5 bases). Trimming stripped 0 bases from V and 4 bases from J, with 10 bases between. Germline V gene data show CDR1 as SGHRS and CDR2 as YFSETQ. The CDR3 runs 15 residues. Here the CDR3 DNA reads TGCGCCAGCAGCTTGGGACAGACGAGCACCGGGGAGCTGTTTTTT. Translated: CASSLGQTSTGELFF.

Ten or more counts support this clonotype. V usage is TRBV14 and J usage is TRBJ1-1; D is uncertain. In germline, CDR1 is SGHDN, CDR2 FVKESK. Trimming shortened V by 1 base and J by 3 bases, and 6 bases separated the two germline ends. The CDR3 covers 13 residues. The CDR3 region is CASSQVTDTEAFF. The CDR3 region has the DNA TGTGCCAGCAGCCAAGTTACAGACACTGAAGCTTTCTTT.

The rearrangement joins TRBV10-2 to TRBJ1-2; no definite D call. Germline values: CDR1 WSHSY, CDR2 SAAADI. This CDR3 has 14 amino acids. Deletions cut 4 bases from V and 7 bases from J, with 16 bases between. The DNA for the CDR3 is TGCGCCAGCAGTGCGGAGTCCCGACGAGGTGGCTACACCTTC. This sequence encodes CASSAESRRGGYTF.

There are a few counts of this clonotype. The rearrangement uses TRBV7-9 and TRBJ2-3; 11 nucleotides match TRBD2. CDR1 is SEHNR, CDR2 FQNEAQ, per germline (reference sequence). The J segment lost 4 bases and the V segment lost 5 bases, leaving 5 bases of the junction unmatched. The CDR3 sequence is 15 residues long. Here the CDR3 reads CASSKVAGGPDTQYF. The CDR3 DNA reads TGTGCCAGCAGCAAAGTAGCGGGGGGGCCAGATACGCAGTATTTT.

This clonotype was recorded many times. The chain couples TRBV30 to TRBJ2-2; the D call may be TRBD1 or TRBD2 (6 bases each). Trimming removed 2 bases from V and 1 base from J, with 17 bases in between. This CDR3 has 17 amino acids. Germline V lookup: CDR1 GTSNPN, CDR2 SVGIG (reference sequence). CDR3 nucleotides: TGTGCCTGGAGTCCAACGTGGGGGGCTGAGAACACCGGGGAGCTGTTTTTT. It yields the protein CAWSPTWGAENTGELFF.

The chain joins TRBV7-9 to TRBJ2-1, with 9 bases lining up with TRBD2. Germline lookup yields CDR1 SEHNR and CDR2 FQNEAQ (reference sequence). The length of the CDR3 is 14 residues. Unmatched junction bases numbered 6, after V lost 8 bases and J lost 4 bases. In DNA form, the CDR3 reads TGTGCCAGCGCTAGGCGGGGGGGTTACAATGAGCAGTTCTTC. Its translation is CASARRGGYNEQFF.

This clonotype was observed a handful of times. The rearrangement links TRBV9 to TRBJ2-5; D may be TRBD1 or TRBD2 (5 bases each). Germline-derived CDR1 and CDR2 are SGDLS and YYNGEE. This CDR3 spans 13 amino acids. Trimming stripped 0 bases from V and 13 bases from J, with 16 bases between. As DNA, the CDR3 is TGTGCCAGCAGCGTAGGTTTTAGGGACGTCACGTACTTC. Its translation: CASSVGFRDVTYF. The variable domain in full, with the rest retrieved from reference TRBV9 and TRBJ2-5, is DSGVTQTPKHLITATGQRVTLRCSPRSGDLSVYWYQQSLDQGLQFLIQYYNGEERAKGNILERFSAQQFPDLHSELNLSSLELGDSALYFCASSVGFRDVTYFGPGTRLLVL.

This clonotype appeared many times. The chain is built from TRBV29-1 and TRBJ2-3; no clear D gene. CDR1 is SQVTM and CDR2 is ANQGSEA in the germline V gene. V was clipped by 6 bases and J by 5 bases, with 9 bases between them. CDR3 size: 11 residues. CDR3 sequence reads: CSVAVGDTQYF. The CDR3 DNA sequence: TGCAGCGTAGCAGTGGGAGATACGCAGTATTTT.

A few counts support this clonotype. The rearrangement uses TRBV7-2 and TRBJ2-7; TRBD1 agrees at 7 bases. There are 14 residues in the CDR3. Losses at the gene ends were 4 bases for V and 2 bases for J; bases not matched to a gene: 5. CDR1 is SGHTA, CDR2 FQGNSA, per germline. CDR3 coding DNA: TGTGCCAGCAGCTCTCCGGGACAGCCCTACGAGCAGTACTTC. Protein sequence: CASSSPGQPYEQYF.

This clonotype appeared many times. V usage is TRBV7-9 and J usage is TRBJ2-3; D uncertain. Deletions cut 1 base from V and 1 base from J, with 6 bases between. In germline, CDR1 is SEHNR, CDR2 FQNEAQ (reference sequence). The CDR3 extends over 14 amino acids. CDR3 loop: CASSLDPRTDTQYF. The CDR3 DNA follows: TGTGCCAGCAGCTTAGATCCCCGCACAGATACGCAGTATTTT.

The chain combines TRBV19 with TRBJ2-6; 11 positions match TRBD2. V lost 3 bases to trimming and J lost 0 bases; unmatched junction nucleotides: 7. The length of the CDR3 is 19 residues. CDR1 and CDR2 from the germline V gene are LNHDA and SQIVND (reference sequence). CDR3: CASSIQTSGTLSGANVLTF. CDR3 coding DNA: TGTGCCAGTAGTATCCAGACTAGCGGGACGCTCTCTGGGGCCAACGTCCTGACTTTC.

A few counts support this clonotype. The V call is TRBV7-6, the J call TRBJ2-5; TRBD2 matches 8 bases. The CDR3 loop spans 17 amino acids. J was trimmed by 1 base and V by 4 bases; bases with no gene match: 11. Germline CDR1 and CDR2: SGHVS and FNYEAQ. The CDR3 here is CASSYRPSGGLQETQYF. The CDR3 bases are TGTGCCAGCAGCTATAGACCCAGCGGGGGCCTCCAAGAGACCCAGTACTTC. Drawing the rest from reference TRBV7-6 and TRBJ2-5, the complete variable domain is GAGVSQSPRYKVTKRGQDVALRCDPISGHVSLYWYRQALGQGPEFLTYFNYEAQQDKSGLPNDRFSAERPEGSISTLTIQRTEQRDSAMYRCASSYRPSGGLQETQYFGPGTRLLVL.

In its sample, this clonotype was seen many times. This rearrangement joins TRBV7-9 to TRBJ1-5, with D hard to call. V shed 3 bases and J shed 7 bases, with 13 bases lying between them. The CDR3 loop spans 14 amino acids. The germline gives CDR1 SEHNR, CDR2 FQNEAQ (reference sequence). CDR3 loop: CASSFLHSDQPQHF. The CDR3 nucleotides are TGTGCCAGCAGCTTCCTTCATTCAGACCAGCCCCAGCATTTT.

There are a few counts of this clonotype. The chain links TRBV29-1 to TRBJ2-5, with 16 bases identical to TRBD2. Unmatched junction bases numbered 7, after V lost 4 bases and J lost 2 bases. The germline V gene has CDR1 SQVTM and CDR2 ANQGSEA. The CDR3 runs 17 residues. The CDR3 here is CSVAGTSGGALQETQYF. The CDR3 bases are TGCAGCGTTGCGGGGACTAGCGGGGGGGCGCTTCAAGAGACCCAGTACTTC.

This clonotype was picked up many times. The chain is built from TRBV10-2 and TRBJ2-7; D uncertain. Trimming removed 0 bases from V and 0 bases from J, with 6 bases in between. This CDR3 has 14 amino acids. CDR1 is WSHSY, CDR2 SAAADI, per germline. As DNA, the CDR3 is TGCGCCAGCAGTGAGTCGATTAACTCCTACGAGCAGTACTTC. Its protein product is CASSESINSYEQYF.

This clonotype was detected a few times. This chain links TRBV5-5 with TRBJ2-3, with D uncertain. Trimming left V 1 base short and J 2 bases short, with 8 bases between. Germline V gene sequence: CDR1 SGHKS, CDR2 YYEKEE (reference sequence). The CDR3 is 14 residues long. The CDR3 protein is CASSLTRNTDTQYF. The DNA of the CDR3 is TGTGCCAGCAGCTTGACCCGGAACACAGATACGCAGTATTTT.

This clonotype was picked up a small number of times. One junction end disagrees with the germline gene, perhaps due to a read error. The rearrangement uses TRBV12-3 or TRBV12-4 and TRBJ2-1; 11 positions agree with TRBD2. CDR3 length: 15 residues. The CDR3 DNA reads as TGTGCCAGCAGTGTAGCGGGGGGGCAACTCAATGAGCAGTTCTTC. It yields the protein CASSVAGGQLNEQFF.

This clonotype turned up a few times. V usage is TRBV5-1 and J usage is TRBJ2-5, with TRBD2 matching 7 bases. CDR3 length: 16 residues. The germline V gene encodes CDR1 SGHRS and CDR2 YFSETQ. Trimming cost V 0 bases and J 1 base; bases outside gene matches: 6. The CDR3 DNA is TGCGCCAGCAGCTTGGAGACGGGGGGATTCCAAGAGACCCAGTACTTC. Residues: CASSLETGGFQETQYF. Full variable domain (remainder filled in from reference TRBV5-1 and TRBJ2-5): KAGVTQTPRYLIKTRGQQVTLSCSPISGHRSVSWYQQTPGQGLQFLFEYFSETQRNKGNFPGRFSGRQFSNSRSEMNVSTLELGDSALYLCASSLETGGFQETQYFGPGTRLLVL.

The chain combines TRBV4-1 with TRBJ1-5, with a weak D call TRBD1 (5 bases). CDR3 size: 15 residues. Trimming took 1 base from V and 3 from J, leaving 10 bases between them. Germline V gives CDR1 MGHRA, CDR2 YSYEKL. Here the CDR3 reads CASSQATAINQPQHF. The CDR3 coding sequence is TGCGCCAGCAGCCAAGCGACAGCTATCAATCAGCCCCAGCATTTT.

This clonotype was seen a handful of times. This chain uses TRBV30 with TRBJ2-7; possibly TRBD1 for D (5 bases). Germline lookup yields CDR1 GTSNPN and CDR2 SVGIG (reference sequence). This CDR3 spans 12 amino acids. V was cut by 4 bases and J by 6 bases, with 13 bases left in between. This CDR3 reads CAWKAGWGEQYF. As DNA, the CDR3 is TGTGCCTGGAAGGCAGGGTGGGGCGAGCAGTACTTC.

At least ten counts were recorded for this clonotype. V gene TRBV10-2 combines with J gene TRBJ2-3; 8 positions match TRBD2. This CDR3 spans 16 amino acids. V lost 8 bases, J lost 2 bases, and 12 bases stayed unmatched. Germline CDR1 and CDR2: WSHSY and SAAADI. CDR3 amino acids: CASLRGATLITDTQYF. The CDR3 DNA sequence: TGCGCCAGCCTGCGGGGGGCAACACTGATCACAGATACGCAGTATTTT.

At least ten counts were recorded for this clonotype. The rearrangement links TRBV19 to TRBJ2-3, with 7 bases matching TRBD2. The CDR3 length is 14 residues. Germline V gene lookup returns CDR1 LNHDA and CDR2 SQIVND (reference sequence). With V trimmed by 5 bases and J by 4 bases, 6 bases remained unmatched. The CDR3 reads CASSGTGGADTQYF. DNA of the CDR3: TGTGCCAGTAGTGGGACGGGGGGAGCAGATACGCAGTATTTT. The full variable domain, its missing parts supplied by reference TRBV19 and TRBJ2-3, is DGGITQSPKYLFRKEGQNVTLSCEQNLNHDAMYWYRQDPGQGLRLIYYSQIVNDFQKGDIAEGYSVSREKKESFPLTVTSAQKNPTAFYLCASSGTGGADTQYFGPGTRLTVL.

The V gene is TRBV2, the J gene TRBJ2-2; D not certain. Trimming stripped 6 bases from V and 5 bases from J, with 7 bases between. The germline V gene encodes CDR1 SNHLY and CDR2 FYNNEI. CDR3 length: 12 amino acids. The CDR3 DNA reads TGTGCCAGCAGACGTACAACCGGGGAGCTGTTTTTT. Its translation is CASRRTTGELFF.